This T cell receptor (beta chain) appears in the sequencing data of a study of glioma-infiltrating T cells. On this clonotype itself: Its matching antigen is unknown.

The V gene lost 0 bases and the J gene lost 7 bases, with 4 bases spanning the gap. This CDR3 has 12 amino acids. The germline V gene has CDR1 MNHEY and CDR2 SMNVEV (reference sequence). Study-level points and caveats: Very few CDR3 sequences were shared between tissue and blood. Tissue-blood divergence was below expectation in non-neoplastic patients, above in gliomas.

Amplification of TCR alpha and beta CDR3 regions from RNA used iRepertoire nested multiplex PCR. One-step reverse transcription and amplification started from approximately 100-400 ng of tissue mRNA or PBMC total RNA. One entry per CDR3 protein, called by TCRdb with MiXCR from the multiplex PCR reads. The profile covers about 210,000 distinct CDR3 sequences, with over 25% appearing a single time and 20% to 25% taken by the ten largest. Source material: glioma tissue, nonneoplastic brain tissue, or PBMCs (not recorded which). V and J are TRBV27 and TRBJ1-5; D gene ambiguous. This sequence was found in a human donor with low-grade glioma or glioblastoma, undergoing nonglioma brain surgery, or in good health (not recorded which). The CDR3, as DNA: TGTGCCAGCAGTTTATCGTGGCAGCCCCAGCATTTT. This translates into CASSLSWQPQHF.